This paragraph covers one T cell receptor (beta chain) sequence. The antigen is not known. The sample is drawn from a study of graft-versus-host responses after intestinal transplantation. The assay was immunoSEQ multiplex PCR, and TCRdb's table has in-frame clones only and misses some. The sample has 80,000 to 95,000 clones, about 88% seen once; the top ten hold approximately 0.28%. CDR3 size: 14 residues. Points from the study as a whole: Early post-transplant falls in HvG clones accompanied the peak levels of circulating GvH clones. Recipient marrow held GvH clones, some first seen in ileum or blood.

The chain joins TRBV21-1 to TRBJ2-2; TRBD1 is the table's D call and was not checked against the DNA. TRBV21-1 is classified as a pseudogene. The source of this sequence is a human donor who was the organ donor for an intestinal transplant. The sample in question was unstimulated CD4+ T cells sorted from spleen or lymph node cells, obtained before transplant. The CDR3 sequence: CASSKEHPTGELFF. The CDR3 DNA is TGTGCCAGCAGCAAAGAACATCCAACCGGGGAGCTGTTTTTT.